These 18 T cell receptor beta chains originate from one sample sequenced in a study of tumor and adjacent non-tumor tissue in lung cancer. The template was RNA from unsorted bulk tissue. More than 3 cm separated this lung sample from the edge of the tumor. Three rounds of nested PCR, following a modified ARM-PCR protocol, produced the TCRbeta library. TCRdb recomputed calls from the multiplex PCR reads with MiXCR, one row per CDR3 protein. The sample lists tens of thousands of distinct CDR3 sequences, approximately 68% occurring once. The sequencing input was distant non-tumor lung tissue. The source is a woman aged 50 to 65 with non-small cell lung cancer.

Details on this clonotype: This may arise from a read error, as a much more abundant clone is one base away. V usage is TRBV5-5 and J usage is TRBJ2-7, with D perhaps TRBD1 (5 bases). This CDR3 contains 17 residues. V lost 3 bases to trimming and J lost 0 bases, with 19 bases between them. Germline loops: CDR1 SGHKS, CDR2 YYEKEE (reference sequence). The CDR3 nucleotides read TGTGCCAGCAGCTCGCAGTCCGCAGGGTGGTCCTCCTACGAGCAGTACTTC. As protein: CASSSQSAGWSSYEQYF.

As concerns this clonotype: The conserved phenylalanine or tryptophan normally closing the CDR3 is absent here, so this likely arose from a read error. The chain links TRBV11-1 to TRBJ2-3, with TRBD1 identical over 7 bases. The CDR3 covers 14 residues. Per germline, CDR1 SGHAT and CDR2 FQDESV (reference sequence). The CDR3 loop reads CSSSIATGADTQYL. The CDR3 DNA reads as TGTAGCAGCAGCATAGCTACAGGGGCTGATACGCAGTATCTT.

There are many counts of this clonotype. CDR3 in DNA: TGTGCCAGCAGCTACGGGGAGACCCAGTACTTC. The encoded protein is CASSYGETQYF. The rearrangement links TRBV5-6 to TRBJ2-5, with D unresolved. Germline V gives CDR1 SGHDT, CDR2 YYEEEE. Trimming cost V 3 bases and J 5 bases, with 5 bases left between them. The CDR3 is 11 amino acids.

Worth noting for this clonotype: A read error is possible here, since a much larger clone lies one base away. This chain joins TRBV6-1 and TRBJ1-5, with D possibly matching TRBD1 (6 bases). The CDR3 contains 13 residues. From germline, CDR1 is MNHNS and CDR2 SASEGT. The CDR3 spells CAGSIQGTRAQHF. In DNA, the CDR3 is TGTGCCGGCAGTATACAGGGTACGAGGGCCCAGCATTTT.

With regard to this clonotype: This may be a read error, as it is one base from a much larger clone. The rearrangement links TRBV7-8 to TRBJ1-6; D gene ambiguous. V was shortened by 9 bases and J by 6 bases, with 12 bases between the two germline ends. Germline loops: CDR1 SGHVS, CDR2 FQNEAQ. The CDR3 has 13 amino acids. CDR3 bases: TGTGCCAGTGGAAAGGATCGTAATTCACCCCTCCACTTT. It specifies CASGKDRNSPLHF. Filled out from reference TRBV7-8 and TRBJ1-6, the complete variable domain reads GAGVSQSPRYKVAKRGQDVALRCDPISGHVSLFWYQQALGQGPEFLTYFQNEAQLDKSGLPSDRFFAERPEGSVSTLKIQRTQQEDSAVYLCASGKDRNSPLHFGNGTRLTVT.

The chain recombines TRBV4-2 with TRBJ2-2, with 9 bases fitting TRBD2. The CDR3 has 19 amino acids. V was clipped by 10 bases and J by 3 bases; unmatched bases: 21. Germline CDR1 LGHNA, CDR2 YNFKEQ. The CDR3 DNA follows: TGTGCCAACATCCAAGAAAGTGGCGGCGGGAGGGCGTACACCGGGGAGCTGTTTTTT. It translates to CANIQESGGGRAYTGELFF.

In the case of this clonotype: Lacking the conserved final phenylalanine or tryptophan, this CDR3 likely reflects a read error. The DNA is omitted, as the CDR3 cannot be located on it reliably, and the CDR3 follows TCRdb's listing. The chain has TRBV11-2 and TRBJ1-1. The CDR3 has 14 amino acids, counting both end residues. CDR1 is SGHAT, CDR2 FQNNGV, per germline. The CDR3 loop is CASSFDASGTEAFS.

Points on this clonotype: A much more abundant neighbour one base away suggests this may be a read error. The chain employs TRBV20-1 and TRBJ1-1; the D is unclear. The CDR3 covers 14 residues. V lost 3 bases to trimming and J lost 6 bases, with 17 bases between them. Germline V gives CDR1 DFQATT, CDR2 SNEGSKA (reference sequence). DNA of the CDR3: TGCAGTGCTAGGATTCCGGGTAGAGGGTCTGAAGCTTTCTTT. It encodes CSARIPGRGSEAFF.

About this clonotype itself: An end of the junction does not agree with germline; a read error may underlie this. The chain uses TRBV19 and TRBJ2-5, with D tentatively TRBD2 (6 bases). Germline V lookup: CDR1 LNHDA, CDR2 SQIVND (reference sequence). The CDR3 loop spans 14 amino acids. This chain's CDR3 is CASSAEPGGETQYF. DNA of the CDR3: TGTGCTAGTAGTGCGGAACCCGGAGGGGAGACCCAGTACTTC.

This chain connects TRBV20-1 to TRBJ2-1, with D possibly matching TRBD2 (6 bases). The germline V gene has CDR1 DFQATT and CDR2 SNEGSKA (reference sequence). The CDR3 runs to 14 residues. Trimming shortened V by 6 bases and J by 4 bases, and 16 bases separated the two germline ends. The CDR3 sequence is CSADLVGGYNEQFF. CDR3 coding DNA: TGCAGTGCAGACCTAGTGGGAGGTTACAATGAGCAGTTCTTC.

This clonotype was counted at least ten times. This chain uses TRBV4-1 with TRBJ2-3; D may be TRBD2 (5 bases). V lost 0 bases and J 1 base, leaving 17 bases between the germline ends. The CDR3 has 18 residues. The germline V gene encodes CDR1 MGHRA and CDR2 YSYEKL. The chain's CDR3 is CASSQEVPGETRTDTQYF. The DNA for the CDR3 is TGCGCCAGCAGCCAAGAAGTACCTGGGGAGACCCGCACAGATACGCAGTATTTT.

The rearrangement links TRBV7-9 to TRBJ2-3; no definite D call. This CDR3 contains 13 residues. CDR1 and CDR2 (germline): SEHNR, FQNEAQ (reference sequence). V was clipped by 5 bases and J by 6 bases, with 12 bases between them. The CDR3 here is CASSPLPADTQYF. The CDR3 DNA reads TGTGCCAGCAGCCCCCTCCCCGCCGATACGCAGTATTTT.

Turning to this clonotype: A junction end diverges from the germline sequence, so it may reflect a read error. The genes are TRBV5-1 and TRBJ1-2; a weak D match, TRBD1 (5 bases). The CDR3 loop spans 13 amino acids. The germline CDR1 and CDR2 sequences are SGHRS and YFSETQ. CDR3 coding DNA: TGCGCCAGCGGCTTGGGCAGGGCCTATGGGTACACTTTC. It translates to CASGLGRAYGYTF.

Comment on this clonotype: A read error may be the cause here, since a much bigger clone is one base away. Here the CDR3 omits its conserved ending phenylalanine or tryptophan, so a read error is the likely source. The genes are TRBV5-6 and TRBJ2-1; D not certain. Germline-derived CDR1 and CDR2 are SGHDT and YYEEEE. The CDR3 totals 14 residues. CDR3 protein: CASSLYDSNNEQFL. DNA of the CDR3: TGTGCCAGCAGCTTGTATGACTCCAACAATGAGCAGTTCCTC.

This clonotype was observed at least ten times. The chain employs TRBV20-1 and TRBJ1-5; 7 positions match TRBD1. CDR3 length: 13 amino acids. In germline, CDR1 is DFQATT, CDR2 SNEGSKA (reference sequence). In nucleotides, the CDR3 is TGCAGCTACAGGGGTGGCGGCAATCAGCCCCAGCATTTT. Encoded protein: CSYRGGGNQPQHF.

To note about this clonotype: At one of its ends the junction is not consistent with the germline gene, which may arise from a read error. The genes are TRBV28 and TRBJ2-7, with 8 bases matching TRBD2. Germline CDR1 is MDHEN and CDR2 is SYDVKM. The CDR3 extends over 12 amino acids. CDR3 in amino acids: CATTRGVYERYF. CDR3 DNA: TGTGCCACCACGCGGGGGGTATACGAGCGGTATTTC. Complete variable domain (other parts from reference TRBV28 and TRBJ2-7): DVKVTQSSRYLVKRTGEKVFLECVQDMDHENMFWYRQDPGLGLRLIYFSYDVKMKEKGDIPEGYSVSREKKERFSLILESASTNQTSMYLCATTRGVYERYFGPGTRLTVT.

Concerning this clonotype itself: The junction does not match germline at one end; this may be a read error. In nucleotides, the CDR3 is TGTGCCAGCAGCCGACTGGGACCCGGGAGATACGAGCAGTATTTC. It codes for CASSRLGPGRYEQYF. The chain links TRBV11-1 to TRBJ2-7; TRBD2 is a possible D gene (6 bases). Germline V gene sequence: CDR1 SGHAT, CDR2 FQDESV (reference sequence). This CDR3 has 15 amino acids.

As concerns this clonotype: One end of the junction does not line up with germline, which may come from a read error. The chain is built from TRBV6-2 or TRBV6-3 and TRBJ2-1; a possible D gene is TRBD1 (5 bases). This CDR3 is built from 14 residues. The germline gives CDR1 MNHEY, CDR2 SVGEGT. CDR3 protein: CASSNSRGYNGQFF. The CDR3 nucleotides are TGTGCCAGCAGTAACTCTAGGGGCTACAATGGGCAGTTCTTC.